This T cell receptor (beta chain) was retrieved from a study of T cells in localized non-small cell lung cancer. Study-wide results and limits: The study found T cell clonality highest in uninvolved adjacent lung, above tumor. In the blood, greater T cell density corresponded to longer overall survival. Detection in adjacent lung was observed for a median around 55 of the top 100 tumor clones. The tumor had only one region sequenced, so heterogeneity remains possible.

The CDR3 runs to 12 residues. V was shortened by 3 bases and J by 7 bases, with 13 bases between the two germline ends. Germline CDR1 is SQVTM and CDR2 is ANQGSEA. Some clones are missing from TCRdb's copy, which holds only in-frame ones; the method was immunoSEQ multiplex PCR. The sample shows 31,000 or so clones, 88% of them seen only once. A note on this clone: Its specificity is unknown.

This chain uses TRBV29-1 with TRBJ2-7; D tentatively fits TRBD1 or TRBD2 (5 bases each). Sequencing used peripheral blood mononuclear cells, obtained before any cancer treatment. The sequence came from a woman aged 35 to 70 with stage III lung adenocarcinoma. The DNA for the CDR3 is TGCAGCGTTGATCTGGGGGATGGGGAGCAGTACTTC. This translates into CSVDLGDGEQYF.